Included here is one T cell receptor beta chain sequence, with context. Its antigen is currently unknown. The junction departs from the called germline gene at one end, perhaps through a read error. It was with 60 Vbeta and 13 Jbeta primers that the PCR ran. Produced via immunoSEQ multiplex PCR; TCRdb's table is partial and in-frame only. The profile shows 150,000 to 200,000 clones, approximately 70% of them singletons. This record comes from a study of cytomegalovirus exposure and HLA in healthy donors. Study outcomes and limitations: TCR beta chain V- and J-gene trimming was linked, in a later analysis, to a missense variant in DCLRE1C. Sequencing likely caused a cluster of highly shared sequence variants.

The material sequenced was PBMCs. The origin of this receptor is a man aged 18 to 35 in good health and CMV-seropositive.

CDR3: CASWTGNNSPLHF. The DNA of the CDR3 is TGTGCCAGCTGGACAGGGAATAACTCACCCCTCCACTTT. The V gene is TRBV28, the J gene TRBJ1-6; 8 bases match TRBD1. Germline-derived CDR1 and CDR2 are MDHEN and SYDVKM. This CDR3 has 13 residues.